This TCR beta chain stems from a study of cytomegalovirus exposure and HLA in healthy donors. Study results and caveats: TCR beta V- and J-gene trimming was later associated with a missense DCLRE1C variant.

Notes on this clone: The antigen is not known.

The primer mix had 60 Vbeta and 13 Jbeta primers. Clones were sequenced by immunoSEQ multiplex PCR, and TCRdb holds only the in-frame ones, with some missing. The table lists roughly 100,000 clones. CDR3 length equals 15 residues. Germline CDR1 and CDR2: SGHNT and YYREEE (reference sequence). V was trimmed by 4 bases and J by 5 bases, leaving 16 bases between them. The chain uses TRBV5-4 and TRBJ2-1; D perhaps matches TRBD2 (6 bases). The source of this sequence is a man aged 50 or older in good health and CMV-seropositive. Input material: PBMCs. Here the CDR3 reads CASSPYRGTHNEQFF. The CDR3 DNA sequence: TGTGCCAGCAGCCCGTACCGGGGGACGCACAATGAGCAGTTCTTC. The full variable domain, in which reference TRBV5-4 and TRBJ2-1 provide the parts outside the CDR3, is ETGVTQSPTHLIKTRGQQVTLRCSSQSGHNTVSWYQQALGQGPQFIFQYYREEENGRGNFPPRFSGLQFPNYSSELNVNALELDDSALYLCASSPYRGTHNEQFFGPGTRLTVL.